The rows below give T cell receptor beta chains drawn from one sample of a study of immune evolution from preneoplasia to lung adenocarcinoma. Clones were read by immunoSEQ multiplex PCR, and TCRdb kept only the in-frame ones, dropping some. The profile shows 37,000 or so clones, roughly 71% of them singletons. The sequencing sample was made of FFPE invasive lung adenocarcinoma tissue. The receptor source for this set is a person between 55 and 70 years old with lung adenocarcinoma. CDR3s include the opening cysteine and the closing phenylalanine or tryptophan. The D gene is left open where the match is weak. Only some rows state a clone size, as once, few, many or a class for expanded clones.

TRBD1	TRBV7-6	TRBJ1-2	NA	CASSLVTGGRGYTF	TGTGCCAGCAGCTTAGTGACAGGGGGCCGTGGCTACACCTTC
NA	TRBV9	TRBJ1-5	NA	CASSVGNSNQPQHF	TGTGCCAGCAGCGTAGGGAATAGCAATCAGCCCCAGCATTTT
NA	TRBV5-1	TRBJ2-1	once	CASSRLDNEQFF	TGCGCCAGCAGCCGACTGGACAATGAGCAGTTCTTC
NA	TRBV30	TRBJ1-2	NA	CARLRREGYTF	TGTGCCCGCCTTCGGAGGGAGGGCTACACCTTC
NA	TRBV15	TRBJ2-7	NA	CATSREASVAYEQYF	TGTGCCACCAGCAGAGAGGCTAGCGTGGCCTACGAGCAGTACTTC
TRBD2	TRBV6-6	TRBJ2-5	NA	CASSPTSGMETQYF	TGTGCCAGCAGCCCGACTAGCGGGATGGAGACCCAGTACTTC
TRBD2	TRBV9	TRBJ2-5	NA	CASSVGGGTSGETQYF	TGTGCCAGCAGCGTTGGAGGTGGGACTAGCGGAGAGACCCAGTACTTC
NA	TRBV30	TRBJ2-2	few	CAWSVNSLNTGELFF	TGTGCCTGGAGTGTAAATAGTCTGAACACCGGGGAGCTGTTTTTT
TRBD2	TRBV19	TRBJ2-1	NA	CASSPGLAAQFF	TGTGCCAGTAGCCCCGGACTAGCAGCGCAGTTCTTC
TRBD2	TRBV28	TRBJ2-2	NA	CASSLAGGFTGELFF	TGTGCCAGCTCCCTAGCGGGAGGGTTCACCGGGGAGCTGTTTTTT
TRBD1	TRBV6-1	TRBJ1-2	NA	CASSLDREGYTF	TGTGCCAGCAGTCTCGACAGGGAAGGCTACACCTTC
TRBD1	TRBV7-7	TRBJ2-5	NA	CASSPTGVVQETQYF	TGTGCCAGCAGCCCGACAGGGGTAGTCCAAGAGACCCAGTACTTC
NA	TRBV4-2	TRBJ1-3	NA	CASSQDPGQDWNTIYF	TGTGCCAGCAGCCAAGATCCTGGGCAGGACTGGAACACCATATATTTT
TRBD1	TRBV19	TRBJ1-2	NA	CASSMGQVGDYGYTF	TGTGCCAGTAGTATGGGACAGGTGGGGGACTATGGCTACACCTTC
TRBD2	TRBV5-4	TRBJ2-1	NA	CASSLSPTSGNHEQFF	TGTGCCAGCAGCTTGTCCCCGACTAGCGGGAACCATGAGCAGTTCTTC
NA	TRBV27	TRBJ2-5	NA	CASRALGQYQETQYF	TGTGCCAGCAGGGCCCTTGGGCAGTACCAAGAGACCCAGTACTTC
NA	TRBV7-3	TRBJ1-3	NA	CASSSGLGNTIYF	TGTGCCAGCAGCTCTGGCCTGGGAAACACCATATATTTT
NA	TRBV29-1	TRBJ2-3	NA	CSVVRQGSTDTQYF	TGCAGCGTTGTAAGGCAGGGAAGCACAGATACGCAGTATTTT
NA	TRBV9	TRBJ2-1	few	CASSANRVNEQFF	TGTGCCAGCAGCGCAAACAGGGTCAATGAGCAGTTCTTC
NA	TRBV6-5	TRBJ1-4	NA	CASSSRGGLRDEKLFF	TGTGCCAGCAGTTCCCGTGGAGGCCTCCGGGATGAAAAACTGTTTTTT
NA	TRBV18	TRBJ2-5	medium-sized	CASSQGDQETQYF	TGTGCCAGCTCACAGGGGGACCAAGAGACCCAGTACTTC